This T cell receptor (beta chain) came from a study of control samples from healthy donors and cancer patients. This CDR3 is built from 15 residues. J lost 5 bases, V lost 6 bases, and 7 bases had no gene match. Per the germline V gene, CDR1 is MNHEY and CDR2 is SMNVEV (reference sequence). Profiled with immunoSEQ multiplex PCR; TCRdb holds only in-frame clones, not every one. The sample lists under 150,000 clones; 87% were seen once. The chain recombines TRBV27 with TRBJ1-4, with TRBD1 matching 9 bases. The sample taken for sequencing was blood. This TCR came from a man aged 55 to 69 in good health. CDR3 amino acids: CASRFTGGGNEKLFF. The CDR3 DNA follows: TGTGCCAGCAGATTTACAGGGGGCGGGAATGAAAAACTGTTTTTT.